This T cell receptor (beta chain) stems from a study of blood T cells in healthy people across ages. Whole-study context: Using template switching, researchers captured about one barcoded beta molecule for each two T cells. General study findings and limits: A roughly linear fall in TCR beta diversity per million T cells was seen with increasing age.

This clonotype was observed a handful of times. What it recognizes is unknown. Primers used in a second PCR of about 6 to 11 cycles were a sample-barcoded 5' primer and a J-beta primer mix. A template-switch adaptor containing 12 random nucleotides labeled each cDNA molecule. Via MiXCR, TCRdb re-called the 5' RACE reads, giving one row per CDR3 protein. In the table there are some 1.8 million distinct CDR3 sequences, 39% of which are singletons. This CDR3 is built from 18 residues. V was pared by 0 bases and J by 0 bases, with 17 bases between. CDR1 is SGHTA and CDR2 is FQGNSA in the germline V gene. This clonotype was sampled from a human donor in good health. The chain carries TRBV7-2 and TRBJ1-2; no firm D call. The sample comprised blood. CDR3 region: CASSLARALKSTNYGYTF. CDR3 DNA: TGTGCCAGCAGCTTAGCGCGGGCACTAAAATCAACTAACTATGGCTACACCTTC.